This T cell receptor beta chain was found in a study of cytomegalovirus exposure and HLA in healthy donors. Whole-study results and caveats: In a later analysis, across HLA loci, associated TCR counts were highest for DRB1, lowest for HLA-C.

Both 60 Vbeta primers and 13 Jbeta primers went into the PCR. TCRdb's copy holds only in-frame clones and misses some; the assay was immunoSEQ multiplex PCR. The table includes more than 150,000 clones, nearly 80% detected once. Trimming shortened V by 0 bases and J by 8 bases, and 13 bases separated the two germline ends. This CDR3 contains 14 residues. Germline V gene lookup returns CDR1 LGHNA and CDR2 YSLEER. Remarks on this clone: Its specificity is unknown.

The chain combines TRBV4-3 with TRBJ1-2; TRBD1 is a possible D gene (6 bases). The sample taken for sequencing was PBMCs. The TCR was taken from a woman aged 25-40 years in good health and CMV-seropositive. The CDR3 sequence is CASSQDRGGGGYTF. For the CDR3, the DNA is TGCGCCAGCAGCCAAGATCGAGGGGGAGGGGGCTACACCTTC.